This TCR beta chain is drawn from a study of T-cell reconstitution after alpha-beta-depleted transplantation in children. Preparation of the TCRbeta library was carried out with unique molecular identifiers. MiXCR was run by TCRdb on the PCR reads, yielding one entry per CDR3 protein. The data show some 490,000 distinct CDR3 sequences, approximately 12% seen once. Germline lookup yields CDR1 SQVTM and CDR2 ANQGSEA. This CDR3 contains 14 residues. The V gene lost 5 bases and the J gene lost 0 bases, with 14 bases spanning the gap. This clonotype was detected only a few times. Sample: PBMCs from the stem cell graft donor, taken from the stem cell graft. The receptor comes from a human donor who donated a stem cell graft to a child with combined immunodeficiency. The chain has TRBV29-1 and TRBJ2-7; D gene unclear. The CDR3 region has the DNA TGCAGCGTTTGTTTCAGGCTGAGCTCCTACGAGCAGTACTTC. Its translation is CSVCFRLSSYEQYF.